Listed below are T cell receptor beta chains from one sample, sequenced in a study of identical twins. A single record per CDR3 protein comes from TCRdb applying MiXCR to the 5' RACE reads. The table has about 250,000 distinct CDR3 sequences, approximately 8.3% seen once. The same sample was also studied in work on yellow fever vaccine responses in identical twins.

Sequencing was done on a sample of CD8+ T cells sorted from blood. These receptors originate from a woman in her late teens or twenties in good health. CDR3s leave out the opening cysteine and the closing phenylalanine or tryptophan.

J gene: TRBJ2-7
V gene: TRBV24-1
CDR3 protein: ATSDAGGYEQY

J gene: TRBJ2-3
V gene: TRBV20-1
CDR3 protein: SAHKGERETDTQY

J gene: TRBJ1-1
V gene: TRBV2
CDR3 protein: ASSEGGVNTEAF

J gene: TRBJ2-1
V gene: TRBV14
CDR3 protein: ARNRKKGNEQF

J gene: TRBJ2-7
V gene: TRBV20-1
CDR3 protein: SARLAGGPRQY

J gene: TRBJ2-1
V gene: TRBV9
CDR3 protein: ASSDSGGDNEQF

J gene: TRBJ2-7
V gene: TRBV12-3/TRBV12-4
CDR3 protein: ASSLSLYLDEQY

J gene: TRBJ2-5
V gene: TRBV29-1
CDR3 protein: SVIGVGQGETQY

J gene: TRBJ2-3
V gene: TRBV5-1
CDR3 protein: ASSLFGEPDTQY

J gene: TRBJ2-7
V gene: TRBV4-1
CDR3 protein: ASSHIAGGSYEQY

J gene: TRBJ2-5
V gene: TRBV4-2
CDR3 protein: ASSQDSGNQETQY

J gene: TRBJ2-1
V gene: TRBV20-1
CDR3 protein: SARSLTGTGVYNEQF

J gene: TRBJ2-1
V gene: TRBV16
CDR3 protein: ASSQGYYNEQF

J gene: TRBJ1-1
V gene: TRBV27
CDR3 protein: ASGEGYTEAF

J gene: TRBJ2-1
V gene: TRBV20-1
CDR3 protein: SAKQWLAGVTNEQF

J gene: TRBJ2-5
V gene: TRBV20-1
CDR3 protein: SARVGSKETQY

J gene: TRBJ2-1
V gene: TRBV7-9
CDR3 protein: ASSGQDARSYNEQF

J gene: TRBJ2-5
V gene: TRBV5-6
CDR3 protein: ASSLGANRGSETQY

J gene: TRBJ2-1
V gene: TRBV6-2/TRBV6-3
CDR3 protein: ASKWTSGYNEQF

J gene: TRBJ2-7
V gene: TRBV18
CDR3 protein: ASSPRDRVFGEQY

J gene: TRBJ2-3
V gene: TRBV12-3/TRBV12-4
CDR3 protein: ASGRSGGPEDTQY

J gene: TRBJ2-5
V gene: TRBV28
CDR3 protein: ASSFRGTQVPQETQY

J gene: TRBJ1-1
V gene: TRBV15
CDR3 protein: ATSSRTATNTEAF

J gene: TRBJ2-7
V gene: TRBV5-1
CDR3 protein: ASSLGLAGVEEQY

J gene: TRBJ2-1
V gene: TRBV6-2/TRBV6-3
CDR3 protein: ASSYTRDYEQF

J gene: TRBJ2-1
V gene: TRBV7-9
CDR3 protein: ASSHPQERNYNEQF

J gene: TRBJ2-7
V gene: TRBV6-5
CDR3 protein: ASSPLGNEQY

J gene: TRBJ1-1
V gene: TRBV6-1
CDR3 protein: ASRPGTGVYTEAF

J gene: TRBJ1-5
V gene: TRBV15
CDR3 protein: ATSQTGAKPQH

J gene: TRBJ1-1
V gene: TRBV19
CDR3 protein: ASIQTGVNTEAF